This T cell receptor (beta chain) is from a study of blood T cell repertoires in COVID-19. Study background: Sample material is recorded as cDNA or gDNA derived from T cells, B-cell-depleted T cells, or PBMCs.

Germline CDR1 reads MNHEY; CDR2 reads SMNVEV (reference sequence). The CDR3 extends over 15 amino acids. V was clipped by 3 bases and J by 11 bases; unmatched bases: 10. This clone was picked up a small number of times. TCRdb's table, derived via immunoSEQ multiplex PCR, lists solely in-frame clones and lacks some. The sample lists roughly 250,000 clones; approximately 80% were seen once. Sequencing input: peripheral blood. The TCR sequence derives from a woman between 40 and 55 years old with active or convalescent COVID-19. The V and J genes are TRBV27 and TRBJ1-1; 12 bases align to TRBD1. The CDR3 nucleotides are TGTGCCAGCAGTTTTCTGGGACAGGGGGCCGGAGGCGCTTTCTTT. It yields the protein CASSFLGQGAGGAFF.